This entry describes one T cell receptor (beta chain). What it binds is not known. TCR cDNA, made by 5'RACE template switching, carried an added universal primer site and UMIs. TCRdb ran MiXCR on the 5' RACE reads and lists one entry per CDR3 protein. There are 320,000 or so distinct CDR3 sequences in the sample; about 7.8% occur only once, and 15% to 20% lies in the top ten. The data originate from a study of T cells after yellow fever vaccination. Study-wide points: Clonotypes appearing in both CD4 and CD8 compartments existed, and their share was small. Among primary-vaccination clones, most reappeared after the booster, at approximately 97% for CD4 and around 91% for CD8.

This CDR3 spans 14 amino acids. Per the germline V gene, CDR1 is SNHLY and CDR2 is FYNNEI. V was cut by 7 bases and J by 0 bases, with 9 bases left in between. The receptor comes from a young man who received the YFV17D yellow fever vaccine. The chain uses TRBV2 and TRBJ1-4; weak D call: TRBD1 (5 bases). Sequences were derived from PBMCs, sampled around 45 days after the first yellow fever vaccination. The CDR3 sequence: CASKGRSTNEKLFF. CDR3 in DNA: TGTGCCAGCAAGGGGCGATCAACTAATGAAAAACTGTTTTTT.